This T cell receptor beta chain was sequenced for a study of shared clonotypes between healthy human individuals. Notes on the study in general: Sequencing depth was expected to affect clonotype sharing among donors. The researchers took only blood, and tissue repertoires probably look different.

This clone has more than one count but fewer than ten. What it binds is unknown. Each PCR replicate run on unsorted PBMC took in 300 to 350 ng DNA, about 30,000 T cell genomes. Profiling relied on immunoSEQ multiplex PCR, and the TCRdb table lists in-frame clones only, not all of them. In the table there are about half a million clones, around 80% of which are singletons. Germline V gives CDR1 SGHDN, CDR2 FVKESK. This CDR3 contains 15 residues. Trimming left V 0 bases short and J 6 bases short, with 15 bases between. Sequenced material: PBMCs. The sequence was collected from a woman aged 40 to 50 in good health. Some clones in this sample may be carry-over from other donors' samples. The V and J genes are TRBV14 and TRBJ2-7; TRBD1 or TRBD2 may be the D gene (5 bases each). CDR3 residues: CASSQDGGLRGEQYF. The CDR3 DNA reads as TGTGCCAGCAGCCAAGACGGAGGTCTGAGGGGCGAGCAGTACTTC.